The rows below give T cell receptor beta chains drawn from one sample of a study of shared clonotypes between healthy human individuals. The protocol was immunoSEQ multiplex PCR, while the TCRdb copy is restricted to in-frame clones and leaves out a portion. In the table there are about 1.5 million clones, around 98% of which are singletons. The sequenced sample was naive CD4+ T cells sorted from blood. The receptors originated from a man aged 25-45 years in good health. Both conserved end residues are part of each CDR3. The D gene is left open where the match is weak. Clone size is stated in some rows and not others, as once, few, many or a class when expanded.

NA	NA	TRBJ2-3	TRBV28	TGTGCCAGCAGCCCCGGTTCCGCGGGCGACACAGATACGCAGTATTTT	CASSPGSAGDTDTQYF
NA	NA	TRBJ1-5	TRBV6-6	TGTGCCAGCAGTCCCGGGAGGGACCGCAATCAGCCCCAGCATTTT	CASSPGRDRNQPQHF
NA	NA	TRBJ2-3	TRBV7-8	TGTGCCAGCAGCCTCCCGATTACCCCGCAGTATTTT	CASSLPITPQYF
NA	once	TRBJ1-5	TRBV6-6	TGTGCCAGCAGGCAACCACATTCCTATCAGCCCCAGCATTTT	CASRQPHSYQPQHF
TRBD2	NA	TRBJ2-2	TRBV11-2	TGTGCCAGCAGCTTACGTTGGGCCCCGACTAGCGGGCACACCGGGGAGCTGTTTTTT	CASSLRWAPTSGHTGELFF
NA	NA	TRBJ2-5	TRBV29-1	TGCAGCGTTGAAAGCTCCAGGGGCCAAAAAAGAGGGACCCAGTACTTC	CSVESSRGQKRGTQYF
NA	NA	TRBJ2-1	TRBV2	TGTGCCAGCAGCCTATACAATGAGCAGTTCTTC	CASSLYNEQFF
NA	NA	TRBJ1-1	TRBV29-1	TGCAGCGTTGAGAGGCTGATGAACACTGAAGCTTTCTTT	CSVERLMNTEAFF
TRBD2	once	TRBJ2-5	TRBV2	TGTGCCAGCAGAGCCAGTAGCGGGAGGATCCAAGAGACCCAGTACTTC	CASRASSGRIQETQYF
TRBD1	NA	TRBJ2-5	TRBV18	TGTGCCAGCTCACCCACCTTCGACAGGGGCCCCGGGACCCAGTACTTC	CASSPTFDRGPGTQYF
TRBD1	NA	TRBJ2-7	TRBV19	TGTGCCAGTAGTATGGCGGGACAGGGTACCTACGAGCAGTACTTC	CASSMAGQGTYEQYF
TRBD1	NA	TRBJ2-4	TRBV5-1	TGCGCCAGCAGCCTCACTCCGACAGGGCCAAACATTCAGTACTTC	CASSLTPTGPNIQYF
NA	NA	TRBJ1-5	TRBV2	TGTGCCAGCAGTGAAGCTACCCAGGCTGGGGAGCAGCCCCAGCATTTT	CASSEATQAGEQPQHF
TRBD1	NA	TRBJ1-5	TRBV18	TGTGCCAGCTCACTTGGGACAGGGGTTAGCAATCAGCCCCAGCATTTT	CASSLGTGVSNQPQHF
NA	NA	TRBJ2-7	TRBV5-5	TGTGCCAGCAGCTTCTCCCCGGACCGTCTAGGCGGTGGCTCCTACGAGCAGTACTTC	CASSFSPDRLGGGSYEQYF
NA	NA	TRBJ1-1	TRBV5-5	TGTGCCAGCATGGAGGGAGGGATGAACACTGAAGCTTTCTTT	CASMEGGMNTEAFF
NA	NA	TRBJ1-4	TRBV18	TGTGCCAGCTCACTCCAATCAACTAATGAAAAACTGTTTTTT	CASSLQSTNEKLFF
NA	NA	TRBJ2-2	TRBV7-2	TGTGCCAGCAGCTTAGGCCGGGGTGTGGACACCGGGGAGCTGTTTTTT	CASSLGRGVDTGELFF
NA	once	TRBJ2-7	TRBV7-8	TGTGCCAGCAGCTTAGATCGGCGGGAGCAGTACTTC	CASSLDRREQYF
TRBD1	NA	TRBJ2-7	TRBV5-1	TGCGCCAGCAGCTCTCCACAGGGGGCTTTGATCCACGAGCAGTACTTC	CASSSPQGALIHEQYF
NA	NA	TRBJ2-2	TRBV15	TGTGCCACCAGCAGAGTCCCCGGGGAGCTGTTTTTT	CATSRVPGELFF
NA	NA	TRBJ1-5	TRBV30	TGTGCCTGGAGTAGATGGGATAGCAATCAGCCCCAGCATTTT	CAWSRWDSNQPQHF
NA	NA	TRBJ2-7	TRBV19	TGTGCCAGTAGTATCCGTCGGGCGACAGGACCCTTCCTATCCCATTACGAGCAGTACTTC	CASSIRRATGPFLSHYEQYF
TRBD1	NA	TRBJ1-3	TRBV2	TGTGCCAGCTCCGGGACAGGGGGCTCTGGAAACACCATATATTTT	CASSGTGGSGNTIYF
NA	once	TRBJ1-1	TRBV7-9	TGTGCCAGCAGCTTAGTGGACCCAGAAGCTTTCTTT	CASSLVDPEAFF
NA	NA	TRBJ1-2	TRBV29-1	TGCAGCGTTGAAGATCCGGGCAGGGTCTATGGCTACACCTTC	CSVEDPGRVYGYTF
NA	NA	TRBJ2-3	TRBV6-5	TGTGCCAGCAGTTACGCGGGTACAGATACGCAGTATTTT	CASSYAGTDTQYF
TRBD2	NA	TRBJ2-1	TRBV28	TGTGCCAGCAGTCCCTTAGCGGGTAAGCAGTTCTTC	CASSPLAGKQFF
NA	NA	TRBJ1-1	TRBV4-1	TGCGCCAGCAGCCGGGGAGGTAGCACTGAAGCTTTCTTT	CASSRGGSTEAFF
TRBD2	NA	TRBJ2-1	TRBV29-1	TGCAGCGTTGGGATGCGGGAGAGGTTCTTC	CSVGMRERFF
NA	NA	TRBJ2-2	TRBV11-2	TGTGCCAGCAGCTTGTTTCAGGTGAACACCGGGGAGCTGTTTTTT	CASSLFQVNTGELFF
TRBD1	NA	TRBJ2-7	TRBV6-5	TGTGCCAGCAGTCACACACAGGGGGCGGGTGAGCAGTACTTC	CASSHTQGAGEQYF
NA	NA	TRBJ1-1	TRBV5-4	TGTGCCAGCAGCCCTGAGGGCCCGAGGAACACTGAAGCTTTCTTT	CASSPEGPRNTEAFF
NA	NA	TRBJ2-7	TRBV9	TGTGCCAGCAGCGCTCGTAGCGGTTACTACGAGCAGTACTTC	CASSARSGYYEQYF
NA	NA	TRBJ2-7	TRBV11-2	TGTGCCAGCAGCCTACAGGTCTACGAGCAGTACTTC	CASSLQVYEQYF
TRBD1	NA	TRBJ2-2	TRBV5-1	TGCGCCAGCAGCCCCCGGACAGGGCAAACCGGGGAGCTGTTTTTT	CASSPRTGQTGELFF
NA	NA	TRBJ2-7	TRBV27	TGTGCCAGCAGTTTAACACTCCGGGGGCAGCAGTACTTC	CASSLTLRGQQYF
TRBD2	NA	TRBJ2-1	TRBV2	TGTGCCAGCAGTGATTCGCTAGCGGGAGGGGGGCAGTTCTTC	CASSDSLAGGGQFF
NA	NA	TRBJ2-7	TRBV19	TGTGCCAGTAGTCCGGCAGGGCCGGCGGGGGAGCAGTACTTC	CASSPAGPAGEQYF
NA	NA	TRBJ2-1	TRBV15	TGTGCCACCAGCAGATTTGAGGGGGGGCAGAATGAGCAGTTCTTC	CATSRFEGGQNEQFF
NA	NA	TRBJ2-7	TRBV6-1	TGTGCCAGCAGTGGGGGGAGACAATCCCCACGGGGCGAGCAGTACTTC	CASSGGRQSPRGEQYF
NA	once	TRBJ2-1	TRBV7-2	TGTGCCAGCAGCCCGGACTCCAGTGAGCAGTTCTTC	CASSPDSSEQFF
NA	once	TRBJ1-5	TRBV28	TGTGCCAGCAGTCCAACTGTAAATCAGCCCCAGCATTTT	CASSPTVNQPQHF
NA	NA	TRBJ2-7	TRBV4-1	TGCGCCAGCAGCCAAGGTACCCCCTTGAACGAGCAGTACTTC	CASSQGTPLNEQYF
NA	once	TRBJ1-2	TRBV2	TGTGCCAGCAGCCTCGAGAAGGGCTATGGCTACACCTTC	CASSLEKGYGYTF